This T cell receptor (beta chain) was captured by sequencing in a study of OX40 agonist ivuxolimab in advanced cancers. Context from the whole study: Ivuxolimab was an agonistic, fully human IgG2 monoclonal antibody directed against OX40 (CD134), a costimulatory receptor. Intravenous ivuxolimab was administered to patients every 2 weeks at six dose levels: 0.01, 0.1, 0.3, 1.5, 3 and 10 mg/kg. Of the 52 patients in dose escalation, about 20 had hepatocellular carcinoma, roughly 15 had melanoma, 9 had renal cell carcinoma and 9 had head and neck cancer. The purpose of peripheral TCRbeta sequencing was to test whether ivuxolimab changed TCR sequence diversity and led to clonal T-cell expansion. Partial responses were achieved by three dose-escalation patients, of whom one had hepatocellular carcinoma and two had cutaneous melanoma. Prior anti-PD-1, anti-PD-L1 or anti-CTLA-4 therapy was permitted, and approximately 41% of dose-escalation patients had received checkpoint inhibitors. The paper covers the monotherapy dose-escalation part of the phase I ivuxolimab trial, which included N of about 50 patients. In the dose-escalation cohort, 82.7% of patients were male, and the mean age was roughly 60 years with a range of roughly 20 to 79.

Broader findings and caveats from the paper: In the 0.1-3.0 mg/kg groups, partial responders had among the lowest normalized peripheral clonal expansion, particularly in CD8+ T cells. At doses of 0.1 to 3.0 mg/kg, clonal expansion of both CD4+ and CD8+ T cells in blood was seen between baseline and week 6. Which antigens the clonally expanded peripheral T cells were specific for was not determined. Low levels of normalized T-cell clonal expansion were also seen in some patients who did not respond. On average, CD8+ T cells showed more expanded clones than CD4+ T cells after ivuxolimab.

V lost 2 bases and J lost 7 bases; the stretch between them is 11 bases long. Reading from cysteine to phenylalanine, the CDR3 counts 13 amino acids. Only the CDR3 part of the read is kept: 39 bases, read in frame from the first base. The germline V gene gives CDR1 as MGHRA and CDR2 as YSYEKL. For sequencing of the TCRbeta CDR3 region, genomic DNA was extracted from the sorted cells. The immunoSEQ Assay was used to sequence the TCRbeta CDR3 regions. The clones in this table, taken by TCRdb from immuneACCESS, are in-frame only. Not every clone is retained; where verified, under half of the shortfall comes from an unresolved V gene, and the cause of the rest is unknown. This sample is represented by 60,000 to 75,000 clones; roughly 84% of them were singletons. The top ten constitute around 25% of the sample. Remarks on this clone: There is no known antigen for this receptor. No per-base quality is available; no much larger clone lies one base away.

The trial excluded patients who had a history of autoimmune disease or were on systemic immunosuppression. Peripheral blood for TCR sequencing was collected from all dose cohorts at baseline, on cycle 4 day 1, and on cycle 7 day 1. Samples were obtained from an open-label, multicenter, first-in-human phase I dose-escalation trial of ivuxolimab. The trial enrolled adults with locally advanced or metastatic head and neck squamous cell, hepatocellular, melanoma or renal cell carcinoma. CD4+ and CD8+ T cells were sorted separately from peripheral blood before TCR sequencing. The sample was CD4+ or CD8+ T cells sorted from blood, taken in a trial of the OX40 agonist ivuxolimab. The TCR originated in an adult with an advanced solid tumor such as melanoma, head and neck, liver or kidney cancer. Rearrangement joined TRBV4-1 to TRBJ1-1, with the identity of the D gene unclear. The DNA sequence is as follows: TGCGCCAGCAGCCAAAGAGCGGAGGTTGAAGCTTTCTTT. This yields the protein CASSQRAEVEAFF.